The entry that follows covers one TCR beta chain sequence. Its matching antigen is unknown. This sample stems from a study of shared clonotypes between healthy human individuals. Only Caucasian adults living in Nashville, Tennessee served as donors. Study-wide findings and caveats: Unshared clonotypes carried lower generation probabilities than those common to all four donors.

V shed 0 bases and J shed 5 bases, with 6 bases lying between them. Germline assignment: CDR1 SGHDN and CDR2 FVKESK. The CDR3 has 13 amino acids. TCRdb's copy holds only in-frame clones and misses some; the assay was immunoSEQ multiplex PCR. The top ten clones hold approximately 2% of a sample with 550,000 to 850,000 clones, over 60% of them seen once. The rearrangement uses TRBV14 and TRBJ2-3; D not certain. This sequence originates from a woman aged 25 to 39 in good health. Source material: memory CD4+ T cells sorted from blood. The sample's subset: CD45RA-negative fraction. Here the CDR3 DNA reads TGTGCCAGCAGCCAAGAAGGCAGAGATACGCAGTATTTT. Translating it yields CASSQEGRDTQYF.